The 24 T cell receptor beta chains listed next were all sequenced from one sample in a study of cytomegalovirus exposure and HLA in healthy donors. This PCR relied on a set of 60 Vbeta primers and 13 Jbeta primers. TCRdb keeps only in-frame clones here, not all; method: immunoSEQ multiplex PCR. The sample comprises about 90,000 clones, over 75% of which are singletons, and roughly 2% rests with the top ten. The sequenced sample was PBMCs. Source of these receptors: a boy younger than 18 in good health and CMV-seronegative.

The rearrangement joins TRBV9 to TRBJ2-7; 16 positions match TRBD2. V shed 6 bases, J shed 4 bases, and the junction held 13 bases outside the gene matches. Germline CDR1 and CDR2: SGDLS and YYNGEE. This CDR3 comprises 18 residues. CDR3 region: CASTVGTSGRAEAYEQYF. In DNA, the CDR3 is TGTGCCAGCACCGTGGGGACTAGCGGGAGGGCCGAGGCGTACGAGCAGTACTTC.

This chain links TRBV30 with TRBJ1-1; 7 bases line up with TRBD1. With 1 base clipped from V and 6 bases from J, the junction kept 11 bases outside the gene matches. CDR3 length equals 15 residues. From germline, CDR1 is GTSNPN and CDR2 SVGIG (reference sequence). The CDR3 protein is CAWSATGVPRPEAFF. CDR3 sequence (DNA): TGTGCCTGGAGTGCCACAGGGGTCCCTAGGCCTGAAGCTTTCTTT.

This clone was seen more than once but under ten times. This sequence joins TRBV5-4 and TRBJ2-5; TRBD2 agrees at 11 bases. CDR1 SGHNT and CDR2 YYREEE come from the germline V gene (reference sequence). Trimming at V came to 3 bases and at J to 4 bases, leaving 5 bases not matched to a gene. This CDR3 spans 15 amino acids. The CDR3 is CASSYTSGGLETQYF. For the CDR3, the DNA is TGTGCCAGCAGCTATACTAGCGGGGGTCTAGAGACCCAGTACTTC.

The chain employs TRBV9 and TRBJ2-7; 11 bases are a match to TRBD2. The CDR3 is made up of 15 amino acids. Germline V lookup: CDR1 SGDLS, CDR2 YYNGEE. After removal of 4 bases from V and 6 bases from J, the junction contained 9 bases not matched to a gene. The CDR3 loop is CASSPRLAGTVEQYF. The CDR3 nucleotides read TGTGCCAGCAGCCCCCGACTAGCGGGAACGGTCGAGCAGTACTTC.

The chain recombines TRBV29-1 with TRBJ1-4; 7 nucleotides align to TRBD1. The V gene's germline CDR1 is SQVTM and CDR2 ANQGSEA. V was pared by 3 bases and J by 8 bases, with 6 bases of the junction left unmatched. The CDR3 has 13 residues. The CDR3 protein is CSVDVTGAEKLFF. The CDR3 bases are TGCAGCGTTGACGTTACAGGGGCGGAAAAACTGTTTTTT.

The chain employs TRBV28 and TRBJ2-5; 9 nucleotides align to TRBD2. Trimming took 3 bases from V and 2 from J; bases not matched to a gene: 7. Germline CDR1 MDHEN, CDR2 SYDVKM. CDR3 length equals 16 residues. The CDR3 spells CASSLTGGGAQETQYF. CDR3 bases: TGTGCCAGCAGTTTGACCGGCGGGGGGGCGCAAGAGACCCAGTACTTC.

The chain has TRBV4-3 and TRBJ1-2; 8 bases are a match to TRBD1. The length of the CDR3 is 16 residues. Germline V gene lookup returns CDR1 LGHNA and CDR2 YSLEER. Trimming took 0 bases from V and 6 from J; bases not matched to a gene: 9. The CDR3 is CASSQDLTQGGNGYTF. DNA for the CDR3: TGCGCCAGCAGCCAAGATCTTACACAGGGGGGGAATGGCTACACCTTC.

The chain employs TRBV5-3 and TRBJ2-4, with TRBD1 matching 7 bases. TRBV5-3 is noted as an ORF with a role that remains uncertain. V was pared by 4 bases and J by 1 base, with 5 bases of the junction left unmatched. This CDR3 is built from 15 residues. Written as DNA, the CDR3 is TGTGCCAGAAGCATCCTGACAGGGGCCAAAAACATTCAGTACTTC. As protein: CARSILTGAKNIQYF.

The genes are TRBV28 and TRBJ1-5, with unresolved D. The V gene's germline CDR1 is MDHEN and CDR2 SYDVKM. The CDR3 contains 15 residues. Trimming removed 5 bases from V and 5 bases from J, with 16 bases in between. Here the CDR3 DNA reads TGTGCCAGCAGTATTGGCACAGCCGATTATCAGCCCCAGCATTTT. It translates to CASSIGTADYQPQHF.

The gene calls are TRBV30 and TRBJ1-1, with a possible D match to TRBD1 (5 bases). The CDR3 extends over 14 amino acids. V dropped 1 base and J dropped 3 bases, with 12 bases sitting between them. From germline, CDR1 is GTSNPN and CDR2 SVGIG (reference sequence). The CDR3 nucleotides are TGTGCCTGGAGTGCAACAGGAACGTACACTGAAGCTTTCTTT. This gives the protein CAWSATGTYTEAFF.

The chain links TRBV28 to TRBJ1-2; 9 bases are shared with TRBD1. Germline CDR1 is MDHEN and CDR2 is SYDVKM. The CDR3 extends over 13 amino acids. V lost 6 bases to trimming and J lost 8 bases; unmatched junction nucleotides: 7. The CDR3 protein is CASSLNRGRGYTF. The CDR3 DNA sequence: TGTGCCAGCAGCTTAAACAGGGGGCGAGGCTACACCTTC.

The V and J genes are TRBV7-2 and TRBJ2-3; no clear D. This CDR3 has 12 amino acids. V was clipped by 11 bases and J by 3 bases, with 12 bases between them. In germline, CDR1 is SGHTA, CDR2 FQGNSA. The DNA of the CDR3 is TGTGCCTGCCGTTTGAGAACAGATACGCAGTATTTT. Residues: CACRLRTDTQYF.

The CDR3 reads CASSLDRDMGGYTF. The CDR3, as DNA: TGTGCCAGCAGCCTGGACAGGGACATGGGGGGCTACACCTTC. J is TRBJ1-2 and V is TRBV5-6, with TRBD1 matching 8 bases. Germline CDR1 and CDR2: SGHDT and YYEEEE. Germline trimming cut 4 bases from V and 8 bases from J; bases unmatched to any gene: 10. The CDR3 has 14 amino acids.

The rearrangement links TRBV7-3 to TRBJ2-7; weak D call: TRBD2 (5 bases). Germline values: CDR1 SGHTA, CDR2 FQGTGA. Trimming took off 5 bases at V and 6 bases at J, with 14 bases between the two ends. The CDR3 totals 13 residues. CDR3 DNA sequence: TGTGCCAGCAGCCACCTAAGTGGGAGCGAGCAGTACTTC. Translating gives CASSHLSGSEQYF. Looking up the rest from reference TRBV7-3 and TRBJ2-7 gives the full variable domain: GAGVSQTPSNKVTEKGKYVELRCDPISGHTALYWYRQSLGQGPEFLIYFQGTGAADDSGLPNDRFFAVRPEGSVSTLKIQRTERGDSAVYLCASSHLSGSEQYFGPGTRLTVT.

Only a few counts were recorded for this clone. The chain couples TRBV7-8 to TRBJ2-6, with D possibly matching TRBD1 (6 bases). V was cut by 5 bases and J by 3 bases, with 17 bases left in between. The CDR3 consists of 17 residues. CDR1 and CDR2 from the germline V gene are SGHVS and FQNEAQ. The DNA of the CDR3 is TGTGCCAGCAGCGACAGGACCGAGTTTGATGGGGCCAACGTCCTGACTTTC. It specifies CASSDRTEFDGANVLTF.

The chain combines TRBV9 with TRBJ1-6; D is possibly TRBD1 (5 bases). Germline assignment: CDR1 SGDLS and CDR2 YYNGEE. Between the trimmed V and J ends, which lost 4 bases and 10 bases, there was a span of 21 bases. The CDR3 runs 16 residues. CDR3 DNA: TGTGCCAGCAGCCCTGGGGGGTACGGGAATTACTCACCCCTCCACTTT. Its protein is CASSPGGYGNYSPLHF.

The CDR3 sequence is CASSLTGLAGYNEQFF. The CDR3 nucleotides are TGTGCCAGCAGCCTCACAGGTCTAGCGGGCTACAATGAGCAGTTCTTC. V and J are TRBV7-3 and TRBJ2-1, with 8 bases aligning to TRBD2. The CDR3 is 16 residues long. Germline-derived CDR1 and CDR2 are SGHTA and FQGTGA. V lost 5 bases, J lost 3 bases, and 9 bases stayed unmatched.

The chain joins TRBV29-1 to TRBJ2-3; 9 bases are shared with TRBD1. The germline gives CDR1 SQVTM, CDR2 ANQGSEA. The V and J ends lost 6 bases and 1 base, in that order; junction bases with no gene match: 8. This CDR3 is built from 15 residues. CDR3 coding DNA: TGCAGCGTCCAACCGACAGGGGGGGGCACAGATACGCAGTATTTT. As protein: CSVQPTGGGTDTQYF.

This clone turned up a few times. The chain combines TRBV6-5 with TRBJ1-2; TRBD1 aligns across 7 bases. V trimming: 5 bases; J trimming: 4 bases; junction bases outside the gene matches: 10. The CDR3 loop spans 15 amino acids. Per the germline V gene, CDR1 is MNHEY and CDR2 is SVGAGI. The CDR3 reads CASSGPGGSTYGYTF. The CDR3 nucleotides read TGTGCCAGCAGTGGCCCAGGGGGGTCCACCTATGGCTACACCTTC.

The chain combines TRBV7-2 with TRBJ2-4; 7 bases match TRBD1. The CDR3 loop spans 16 amino acids. In germline, CDR1 is SGHTA, CDR2 FQGNSA. J was trimmed by 2 bases and V by 3 bases; bases with no gene match: 7. The CDR3 sequence is CASSFITGATKNIQYF. Written as DNA, the CDR3 is TGTGCCAGCAGCTTCATAACAGGGGCGACCAAAAACATTCAGTACTTC.

The CDR3 sequence: CASSPRGGTAPLHF. CDR3 coding DNA: TGTGCCAGCAGTCCGAGAGGGGGCACGGCACCCCTCCACTTT. The chain employs TRBV27 and TRBJ1-6, with 7 nucleotides matching TRBD1. The CDR3 runs to 14 residues. V trimming: 5 bases; J trimming: 11 bases; junction bases outside the gene matches: 9. Germline V gene sequence: CDR1 MNHEY, CDR2 SMNVEV (reference sequence).

The chain recombines TRBV5-4 with TRBJ2-7; D is possibly TRBD1 (5 bases). V lost 0 bases, J lost 2 bases, and 9 bases lay in between. The CDR3 extends over 14 amino acids. Germline loops: CDR1 SGHNT, CDR2 YYREEE (reference sequence). CDR3 DNA: TGTGCCAGCAGCTTGGAGGCGACAGCCTACGAGCAGTACTTC. Its protein is CASSLEATAYEQYF.

The chain joins TRBV6-5 to TRBJ2-7, with 8 bases lining up with TRBD1. Germline V gene sequence: CDR1 MNHEY, CDR2 SVGAGI. With V trimmed by 4 bases and J by 2 bases, 7 bases remained unmatched. The CDR3 covers 15 residues. The CDR3 loop reads CASSFGTGKTYEQYF. Written as DNA, the CDR3 is TGTGCCAGCAGTTTTGGGACAGGCAAAACCTACGAGCAGTACTTC.

The chain has TRBV30 and TRBJ2-7; TRBD1 matches 10 bases. The J segment lost 13 bases and the V segment lost 2 bases, leaving 8 bases of the junction unmatched. The germline V gene encodes CDR1 GTSNPN and CDR2 SVGIG (reference sequence). The CDR3 length is 12 residues. DNA for the CDR3: TGTGCCTGGAGTCCCATGACAGGGGGCCACTACTTC. Translated: CAWSPMTGGHYF.